A single sample gave rise to the 20 T cell receptor beta chains below, sequenced in a study of CD8 T cells in Susac syndrome (dated by TCRdb to the late 2010s). Library method: the immunoSEQ multiplex PCR assay. RNA was extracted with the RNeasy kit and roughly 0.45 to 1 ug was reverse transcribed using random hexamers. Clones were called with MiXCR by TCRdb after fastp trimmed the public reads at Q25, and only in-frame beta chains were retained. Every distinct CDR3 protein forms one entry, paired with its most common genes and DNA. The sample table holds around 230,000 distinct CDR3 sequences, of which 95% were seen once. Around 0.099% of the sample rests with the top ten. The sample consisted of CD4+ T cells from PBMCs. Receptors were obtained from a human donor with multiple sclerosis.

This clonotype was counted a few times. This CDR3 is CASSLLANEQFF. CDR3 in DNA: TGTGCCAGCAGCCTGCTGGCCAATGAGCAGTTCTTC. V is TRBV9 and J is TRBJ2-1; D unclear. Germline CDR1 reads SGDLS; CDR2 reads YYNGEE. There are 12 residues in the CDR3. Trimming shortened V by 4 bases and J by 6 bases, and 8 bases separated the two germline ends.

The chain couples TRBV20-1 to TRBJ1-5; no definite D call. Germline V gives CDR1 DFQATT, CDR2 SNEGSKA (reference sequence). The V gene lost 0 bases and the J gene lost 10 bases, with 19 bases spanning the gap. This CDR3 is 15 amino acids long. In nucleotides, the CDR3 is TGCAGTGCTAGAGATCATGAAGGCCAGCTGACTCCCCAGCATTTT. It encodes CSARDHEGQLTPQHF.

This clonotype appeared a few times. The chain links TRBV7-2 to TRBJ2-1; D is possibly TRBD1 or TRBD2 (5 bases each). CDR1 and CDR2 (germline): SGHTA, FQGNSA. This CDR3 has 13 amino acids. Deletions cut 0 bases from V and 8 bases from J, with 8 bases between. The CDR3 region has the DNA TGTGCCAGCAGCTTAGCTAGAGGGGATGAGCAGTTCTTC. Amino acids: CASSLARGDEQFF.

This chain connects TRBV14 to TRBJ1-6; maybe TRBD1 (5 bases). Per germline, CDR1 SGHDN and CDR2 FVKESK. This CDR3 has 15 amino acids. The V end was cut by 1 base, the J end by 6 bases, with 10 bases between. Here the CDR3 reads CASSQVQGSNSPLHF. The DNA for the CDR3 is TGTGCCAGCAGCCAAGTTCAGGGCAGTAATTCACCCCTCCACTTT.

The chain couples TRBV27 to TRBJ2-5; TRBD1 matches 8 bases. V dropped 5 bases and J dropped 2; count of bases not matched to a gene: 7. Germline CDR1 and CDR2: MNHEY and SMNVEV (reference sequence). The CDR3 contains 15 residues. DNA for the CDR3: TGTGCCAGCAGTCCGGGGACAGGCCGACAAGAGACCCAGTACTTC. Its protein is CASSPGTGRQETQYF.

This clonotype was counted a few times. This sequence joins TRBV7-3 and TRBJ2-3; tentative D call: TRBD1 (6 bases). V lost 3 bases and J 0 bases, leaving 7 bases between the germline ends. The V gene's germline CDR1 is SGHTA and CDR2 FQGTGA. This CDR3 spans 14 amino acids. CDR3: CASSFGQSTDTQYF. DNA for the CDR3: TGTGCCAGCAGCTTCGGACAGAGCACAGATACGCAGTATTTT. Supplemented by reference TRBV7-3 and TRBJ2-3, the full variable domain reads GAGVSQTPSNKVTEKGKYVELRCDPISGHTALYWYRQSLGQGPEFLIYFQGTGAADDSGLPNDRFFAVRPEGSVSTLKIQRTERGDSAVYLCASSFGQSTDTQYFGPGTRLTVL.

This chain links TRBV7-9 with TRBJ1-5; D is unclear. V lost 0 bases, J lost 8 bases, and 5 bases lay in between. This CDR3 is built from 12 residues. The V gene's germline CDR1 is SEHNR and CDR2 FQNEAQ (reference sequence). CDR3 sequence: CASSLANEPQHF. The CDR3 nucleotides are TGTGCCAGCAGCTTAGCGAACGAGCCCCAGCATTTT.

This clonotype was picked up a small number of times. The rearrangement links TRBV7-9 to TRBJ2-1; 8 positions match TRBD2. This CDR3 is 15 amino acids long. Germline CDR1 SEHNR, CDR2 FQNEAQ (reference sequence). The junction had 5 bases not matched to a gene; V was cut back by 7 bases and J by 0 bases. CDR3 protein: CASTPGGSSYNEQFF. The DNA of the CDR3 is TGTGCCAGCACTCCGGGGGGGAGCTCCTACAATGAGCAGTTCTTC.

The chain recombines TRBV5-6 with TRBJ1-2, with D unresolved. The length of the CDR3 is 15 residues. CDR1 SGHDT and CDR2 YYEEEE come from the germline V gene. The germline V and J ends were trimmed by 1 base and 2 bases, with 12 bases remaining between them. The CDR3 reads CASSLFFSVNYGYTF. Here the CDR3 DNA reads TGTGCCAGCAGCTTGTTTTTTTCCGTAAACTATGGCTACACCTTC.

The rearrangement links TRBV3-1 to TRBJ2-5; TRBD2 agrees at 9 bases. Trimming took 8 bases from V and 5 from J; bases not matched to a gene: 6. This CDR3 contains 13 residues. Germline V gene data show CDR1 as LGHDT and CDR2 as YNNKEL (reference sequence). The CDR3 protein is CASAAGGWETQYF. The CDR3 DNA reads TGTGCCAGCGCTGCGGGAGGGTGGGAGACCCAGTACTTC.

V and J are TRBV29-1 and TRBJ2-2; D is unresolved. V dropped 7 bases and J dropped 3 bases, with 18 bases sitting between them. Germline-derived CDR1 and CDR2 are SQVTM and ANQGSEA. The CDR3 is 15 residues long. CDR3 coding DNA: TGCAGCGCCGGGCTTCGAGCCGACTACACCGGGGAGCTGTTTTTT. As protein: CSAGLRADYTGELFF.

This clonotype was detected only once. The V gene is TRBV20-1, the J gene TRBJ1-1, with D unresolved. Trimming stripped 3 bases from V and 4 bases from J, with 12 bases between. The CDR3 spans 13 residues. CDR1 and CDR2 from the germline V gene are DFQATT and SNEGSKA (reference sequence). In DNA, the CDR3 is TGCAGTGCTAGGGCTTACGTTAGCACTGAAGCTTTCTTT. Its translation is CSARAYVSTEAFF.

CDR3 coding DNA: TGTGCCAGCAGTGCCGGGACTAAAAACATTCAGTACTTC. This encodes CASSAGTKNIQYF. The rearrangement links TRBV28 to TRBJ2-4; D is possibly TRBD2 (6 bases). The CDR3 loop spans 13 amino acids. CDR1 is MDHEN and CDR2 is SYDVKM in the germline V gene. The ends were cut back, 5 bases at V and 4 bases at J, with 9 bases in the middle.

V usage is TRBV12-3 or TRBV12-4 and J usage is TRBJ1-1; no clear D gene. The CDR3 contains 12 residues. The V and J ends lost 3 bases and 4 bases respectively, with 6 bases between them. CDR3 residues: CASSLESTEAFF. CDR3 DNA sequence: TGTGCCAGCAGTTTGGAGAGCACTGAAGCTTTCTTT.

V gene TRBV29-1 combines with J gene TRBJ1-1; no definite D call. Trimming took 7 bases from V and 2 from J, leaving 14 bases between them. CDR1 and CDR2 (germline): SQVTM, ANQGSEA. This CDR3 region has 13 residues. CDR3 protein: CSASTAVNTEAFF. The CDR3 DNA reads TGCAGCGCCTCGACGGCCGTCAACACTGAAGCTTTCTTT. Supplemented by reference TRBV29-1 and TRBJ1-1, the full variable domain reads SAVISQKPSRDICQRGTSLTIQCQVDSQVTMMFWYRQQPGQSLTLIATANQGSEATYESGFVIDKFPISRPNLTFSTLTVSNMSPEDSSIYLCSASTAVNTEAFFGQGTRLTVV.

This CDR3 reads CSASRGGQGWGEQYF. DNA for the CDR3: TGCAGTGCTAGCCGCGGGGGACAGGGATGGGGCGAGCAGTACTTC. The rearrangement links TRBV20-1 to TRBJ2-7; 9 bases agree with TRBD1. This CDR3 has 15 residues. With V trimmed by 3 bases and J by 6 bases, 12 bases remained unmatched. Germline V gives CDR1 DFQATT, CDR2 SNEGSKA (reference sequence).

The rearrangement joins TRBV7-2 to TRBJ1-6, with a weak D call TRBD1 (5 bases). Germline-derived CDR1 and CDR2 are SGHTA and FQGNSA. The CDR3 covers 15 residues. V lost 5 bases and J lost 10, with 18 bases in between. CDR3 sequence reads: CASSKHDSLVSPLHF. As DNA, the CDR3 is TGTGCCAGCAGCAAACATGACAGTTTAGTGTCACCCCTCCACTTT.

The CDR3 DNA reads TGTGCCACCAGCAGAGAGTCAGGAACCTACGAGCAGTACTTC. This gives the protein CATSRESGTYEQYF. The chain links TRBV15 to TRBJ2-7; no reliable D call. Trimming shortened V by 0 bases and J by 2 bases, and 8 bases separated the two germline ends. This CDR3 is 14 amino acids long. The germline CDR1 and CDR2 sequences are LNHNV and YYDKDF (reference sequence).

This sequence joins TRBV5-1 and TRBJ1-1, with unresolved D. Trimming stripped 5 bases from V and 6 bases from J, with 23 bases between. Germline V CDR1 and CDR2: SGHRS, YFSETQ. The CDR3 length is 16 residues. CDR3 region: CASRQTVLVTGAEAFF. The CDR3, as DNA: TGCGCCAGCAGACAGACGGTTCTTGTGACCGGGGCTGAAGCTTTCTTT.

The chain is built from TRBV23-1 and TRBJ2-7, with TRBD1 matching over 9 bases. TRBV23-1 is flagged as an ORF with uncertain function. The CDR3 contains 12 residues. The junction had 3 bases not matched to a gene; V was cut back by 9 bases and J by 3 bases. The CDR3, as DNA: TGCGCCAGTCTGGACAGGGGCTACGAGCAGTACTTC. Its protein is CASLDRGYEQYF.